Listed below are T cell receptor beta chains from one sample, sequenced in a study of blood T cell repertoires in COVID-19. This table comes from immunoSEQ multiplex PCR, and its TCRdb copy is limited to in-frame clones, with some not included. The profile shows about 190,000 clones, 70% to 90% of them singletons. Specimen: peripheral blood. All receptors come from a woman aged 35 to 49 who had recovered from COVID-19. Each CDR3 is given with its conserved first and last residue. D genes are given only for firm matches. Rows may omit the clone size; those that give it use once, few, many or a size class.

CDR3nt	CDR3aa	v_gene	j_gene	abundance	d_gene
TGTGCCAGCAGCTTGGAAGGCGTCGGCAGGGGGCCAAACACCATATATTTT	CASSLEGVGRGPNTIYF	TRBV5-8	TRBJ1-3	NA	TRBD1
TGTGCCAGCTCACCTCGTTCGGGGTACAATGAGCAGTTCTTC	CASSPRSGYNEQFF	TRBV18	TRBJ2-1	NA	NA
TGCGCCAGCAGCAAACAGGGAGTGGGGGCTGAAGCTTTCTTT	CASSKQGVGAEAFF	TRBV4-3	TRBJ1-1	NA	NA
TGTGCCAGCAGCGTCTGGGCAGGGGAGCAGTTCTTC	CASSVWAGEQFF	TRBV9	TRBJ2-1	NA	NA
TGTGCCAGTAGTGGAATGCGGACAGGTGGAAACACCATATATTTT	CASSGMRTGGNTIYF	TRBV19	TRBJ1-3	NA	TRBD1
TGCGCCAGCAGCCAAATGACACAGAACACCGGGGAGCTGTTTTTT	CASSQMTQNTGELFF	TRBV4-3	TRBJ2-2	NA	NA
TGTGCCAGCTCACTAGCGGAAAACACCGGGGAGCTGTTTTTT	CASSLAENTGELFF	TRBV18	TRBJ2-2	NA	NA
TGTGCCAGCAGCCGGGCGACGGGGGGGCTGGGGACGCAGTATTTT	CASSRATGGLGTQYF	TRBV28	TRBJ2-3	NA	TRBD2
TGTGCCAGCAGCAGAACAGGGGTCGGGTACGAGCAGTACTTC	CASSRTGVGYEQYF	TRBV5-6	TRBJ2-7	NA	TRBD1
TGTGCCAGCAGCTCAGCGACGATCTTGTACTTC	CASSSATILYF	TRBV28	TRBJ2-4	NA	NA
TGTGCCAGCAGGCGGATGGGACAGTTCCACACCGGGGAGCTGTTTTTT	CASRRMGQFHTGELFF	TRBV11-3	TRBJ2-2	NA	TRBD1
TGTGCCAGTAGTACAGGACTAGCGGGTCTCACAGATACGCAGTATTTT	CASSTGLAGLTDTQYF	TRBV19	TRBJ2-3	NA	TRBD2
TGCAGCGTCACGGGACAGGGGACTGTGGAGACCCAGTACTTC	CSVTGQGTVETQYF	TRBV29-1	TRBJ2-5	NA	TRBD1
TGTGCCAGCGGGGACAGCCTCTACGAGCAGTACTTC	CASGDSLYEQYF	TRBV28	TRBJ2-7	NA	TRBD1
TGTGCCAGCAGCCCAAGACTAGCGGGATCCAATGAGCAGTTCTTC	CASSPRLAGSNEQFF	TRBV11-2	TRBJ2-1	NA	TRBD2
TGTGCCAGCAGACCTACTAGCGGGAGCTCCTACGAGCAGTACTTC	CASRPTSGSSYEQYF	TRBV6-5	TRBJ2-7	once	TRBD2
TGTGCCAGCAGCAGAAGAACAGGGGGCGTTGGCACCGGGGAGCTGTTTTTT	CASSRRTGGVGTGELFF	TRBV7-7	TRBJ2-2	NA	TRBD1
TGTGCCAGCACCCCCGGGGGGACTACATCCTACGAGCAGTACTTC	CASTPGGTTSYEQYF	TRBV6-5	TRBJ2-7	once	TRBD2
TGCAGTGCTAGTGGGACTAGCGGGAGAAATGAGCAGTTCTTC	CSASGTSGRNEQFF	TRBV20-1	TRBJ2-1	once	TRBD2
TGTGCCAGCAGTAGTACAGGGGGGCGTCTGAGCCCCTATAATTCACCCCTCCACTTT	CASSSTGGRLSPYNSPLHF	TRBV27	TRBJ1-6	NA	TRBD1
TGTGCCAGCAGCCGTCAGGGTTGGGGGGGGGCTTTCTTT	CASSRQGWGGAFF	TRBV3-1/TRBV3-2	TRBJ1-1	NA	NA
TGTGCCAGCAGTGAAGGGGAGTGGGCAGGTCAGCAGTACTTC	CASSEGEWAGQQYF	TRBV6-1	TRBJ2-7	once	NA
TGTGCCAGCAGTCGGGGTGTTTCCCTGACCGGGACTAGCGGCTACAATGAGCAGTTCTTC	CASSRGVSLTGTSGYNEQFF	TRBV3-1/TRBV3-2	TRBJ2-1	NA	TRBD2
TGTGCCAGCAGCTTGGGGCTAGCGGTTGAAACCAATGAGCAGTTCTTC	CASSLGLAVETNEQFF	TRBV5-5	TRBJ2-1	NA	TRBD2
TGTGCCAGCAGTTACTCGTACGGGAGAGGCTACAATGAGCAGTTCTTC	CASSYSYGRGYNEQFF	TRBV6-2/TRBV6-3	TRBJ2-1	NA	NA
TGTGCCAGCATTTACAGGGACGTTTCTGAAAGCTACACCTTC	CASIYRDVSESYTF	TRBV7-9	TRBJ1-2	NA	NA
TGCGCCAGCAGCTTTCGACAGGCGTACGAGCAGTACTTC	CASSFRQAYEQYF	TRBV5-1	TRBJ2-7	NA	NA
TGTGCCAGCAGTGAAACCCCCGAGGGCTACAATGAGCAGTTCTTC	CASSETPEGYNEQFF	TRBV6-1	TRBJ2-1	NA	NA
TGTGCCAGCAGTTTAGTCGCTAGCGGGAGAGAGACCCAGTACTTC	CASSLVASGRETQYF	TRBV27	TRBJ2-5	once	TRBD2
TGTGCCAGCAGCCCCTCGGCCGCCAGGGACTACGAGCAGTACTTC	CASSPSAARDYEQYF	TRBV7-2	TRBJ2-7	NA	NA
TGTGCCAGCAGCTTAGGCTCGACAGGGGGGGCTAATTCACCCCTCCACTTT	CASSLGSTGGANSPLHF	TRBV7-2	TRBJ1-6	NA	TRBD1
TGTGCCAGCAGGCCGGACAGTTCCTTTTACGAGCAGTACTTC	CASRPDSSFYEQYF	TRBV6-5	TRBJ2-7	NA	NA
TGTGCCAGCTGTCCAGGGGGCCCGGGTGGCTACACCTTC	CASCPGGPGGYTF	TRBV2	TRBJ1-2	NA	TRBD1
TGTGCCAGCAGCCCTCAGGGGTATAAGAACACTGAAGCTTTCTTT	CASSPQGYKNTEAFF	TRBV7-6	TRBJ1-1	NA	NA
TGTGCCAGTAGTACCCCGGGGGAAGGCACTGAAGCTTTCTTT	CASSTPGEGTEAFF	TRBV19	TRBJ1-1	NA	NA
TGTGCCAGCAGCCTACTCGCAACTAATGAAAAACTGTTTTTT	CASSLLATNEKLFF	TRBV11-2	TRBJ1-4	NA	NA
TGTGCCAGCAGCCCCAGGGCGGACAGCGTGGGGACCCAGTACTTC	CASSPRADSVGTQYF	TRBV7-2	TRBJ2-5	NA	NA
TGTGCCAGCAGCCGACAGATCTCTGGGGCCAACGTCCTGACTTTC	CASSRQISGANVLTF	TRBV28	TRBJ2-6	NA	NA
TGTGCCAGCATCACGGGACTAGCGGGACATCGAGATACGCAGTATTTT	CASITGLAGHRDTQYF	TRBV5-8	TRBJ2-3	NA	TRBD2
TGTGCCAGTACCATTACAGGGATTGGCACTGAAGCTTTCTTT	CASTITGIGTEAFF	TRBV19	TRBJ1-1	NA	NA
TGTGCCAGTAGCAGACAGGGGGGAAGCTCTGGGGCCAACGTCCTGACTTTC	CASSRQGGSSGANVLTF	TRBV19	TRBJ2-6	few	TRBD1